Reported below is one T cell receptor beta chain. Its antigen is undetermined. This specimen comes from a study of regulatory T cells in long-lasting Graves disease. Study-wide points: Persistent Graves' patients showed reduced TCR diversity versus newly diagnosed patients.

With iRepertoire HTBI primers and Arm-PCR of CDR3 regions, TCR beta libraries were built. In TCRdb, the multiplex PCR reads were re-called with MiXCR into one record per CDR3 protein. The sample comprises about 530,000 distinct CDR3 sequences, about 16% of which are singletons, and 25% rests with the top ten. The CDR3 spans 15 residues. From germline, CDR1 is SGDLS and CDR2 YYNGEE. V lost 3 bases and J 3 bases, leaving 16 bases between the germline ends. Time point reported: newly diagnosed GD, antithyroid drugs for less than 3 months. The TCR library was made from RNA that had been extracted from PBMCs in TRIzol. This sample also belongs to another study, concerning T cells in Graves' hyperthyroidism and ophthalmopathy. From that second work: Researchers defined stable Graves' hyperthyroidism as no ophthalmopathy progression within 18 months. Any patient presenting with uncontrolled infection, other autoimmune disease, pregnancy or lactation was left out. Primed by the HTBI set, a first-round RT-PCR was run on the TCR CDR3.

The chain joins TRBV9 to TRBJ2-7, with a weak D call TRBD1 (6 bases). The sequencing used peripheral blood mononuclear cells (PBMCs), collected at new diagnosis, from a patient treated with antithyroid drugs. This clonotype originated in a woman aged 40-60 years with Graves disease. The CDR3 DNA follows: TGTGCCAGCAGCGCCAGCCCTACAGGGAACTACGAGCAGTACTTC. Protein: CASSASPTGNYEQYF.